These 25 T cell receptor beta chains originate from one sample sequenced in a study of cytomegalovirus exposure and HLA in healthy donors. The PCR had 60 Vbeta and 13 Jbeta primers. TCRdb's copy holds only in-frame clones and misses some; the assay was immunoSEQ multiplex PCR. Among some 93,000 clones listed, 78% were seen once. Sequenced sample: PBMCs. The receptor set was obtained from a woman aged 40 to 49 in good health and CMV-seronegative.

This clone has more than one count but fewer than ten. The rearrangement joins TRBV6-6 to TRBJ2-1; weak D call: TRBD1 (6 bases). This CDR3 is 11 amino acids long. Germline V CDR1 and CDR2: MNHNY, SVGAGI (reference sequence). V gave up 5 bases and J gave up 10 bases, with 9 bases separating them. This CDR3 reads CASSRQGEQFF. The CDR3 region has the DNA TGTGCCAGCAGTCGGCAGGGGGAGCAGTTCTTC.

The chain joins TRBV18 to TRBJ1-1, with D tentatively TRBD1 (5 bases). V shed 2 bases and J shed 4 bases, with 11 bases lying between them. Germline V CDR1 and CDR2: KGHSH, LQKENI. The CDR3 loop spans 14 amino acids. The CDR3 sequence: CASSPGGGTTEAFF. In nucleotides, the CDR3 is TGTGCCAGCTCACCAGGGGGGGGGACCACTGAAGCTTTCTTT.

V gene TRBV30 combines with J gene TRBJ2-4, with 11 bases aligning to TRBD2. The trim removed 3 bases at V and 3 bases at J, leaving 7 bases unmatched. The CDR3 is 16 residues long. Germline V gene lookup returns CDR1 GTSNPN and CDR2 SVGIG (reference sequence). CDR3 DNA sequence: TGTGCCTGGAGCGCGGGACTAGCGGACGTCAAAAACATTCAGTACTTC. This sequence encodes CAWSAGLADVKNIQYF.

The chain has TRBV5-1 and TRBJ1-4; D is perhaps TRBD1 (5 bases). The CDR3 sequence is 14 residues long. Trimming shortened V by 4 bases and J by 8 bases, and 15 bases separated the two germline ends. From germline, CDR1 is SGHRS and CDR2 YFSETQ. CDR3 sequence (DNA): TGCGCCAGCAGCCATCAGGGCTTGCAGGAAAAACTGTTTTTT. This sequence encodes CASSHQGLQEKLFF.

This chain links TRBV7-9 with TRBJ2-7, with TRBD1 as a possible D gene (5 bases). The CDR3 totals 13 residues. Germline loops: CDR1 SEHNR, CDR2 FQNEAQ (reference sequence). Between the trimmed V and J ends, which lost 6 bases and 3 bases, there was a span of 12 bases. CDR3 sequence: CASSDPTVYEQYF. CDR3 sequence (DNA): TGTGCCAGCAGTGACCCGACAGTCTACGAGCAGTACTTC.

The chain recombines TRBV9 with TRBJ2-5, with TRBD2 matching over 15 bases. Trimming removed 4 bases from V and 5 bases from J; junction bases left unmatched: 3. This CDR3 spans 15 amino acids. The germline gives CDR1 SGDLS, CDR2 YYNGEE. Here the CDR3 reads CASSLGTSGRETQYF. CDR3 sequence (DNA): TGTGCCAGCAGCCTAGGGACTAGCGGGAGGGAGACCCAGTACTTC.

V gene TRBV28 combines with J gene TRBJ1-1; the D is unclear. The CDR3 is made up of 14 amino acids. V shed 5 bases and J shed 8 bases, with 18 bases lying between them. CDR1 is MDHEN, CDR2 SYDVKM, per germline. The CDR3 is CASSITGELKEAFF. Written as DNA, the CDR3 is TGTGCCAGCAGTATAACCGGGGAGTTGAAAGAAGCTTTCTTT.

The chain has TRBV7-9 and TRBJ2-6, with 7 bases fitting TRBD1. The CDR3 extends over 18 amino acids. V shed 5 bases and J 2 bases; nucleotides not matched to a gene: 12. Germline V gene sequence: CDR1 SEHNR, CDR2 FQNEAQ (reference sequence). The CDR3 coding sequence is TGTGCCAGCAGCACACGAAAGTCCGACAGGGCTGGGGCCAACGTCCTGACTTTC. Translating it yields CASSTRKSDRAGANVLTF.

With regard to this clone: This likely comes from a read error, as the CDR3 has no conserved phenylalanine or tryptophan at its end. The chain couples TRBV11-2 to TRBJ2-3; a weak D match, TRBD1 (6 bases). The V and J ends lost 3 bases and 0 bases respectively, with 19 bases between them. This CDR3 is built from 18 residues. Per germline, CDR1 SGHAT and CDR2 FQNNGV. The DNA of the CDR3 is TGTGCCAGCAGCTTCAGATCCAGTGGCAGGGGAAGCACAGATACGCAGTATGTT. Translation gives CASSFRSSGRGSTDTQYV.

V and J are TRBV6-5 and TRBJ1-2; D is perhaps TRBD1 (6 bases). The V end lost 6 bases, the J end lost 0 bases, and 14 bases lay between the germline ends. Germline-derived CDR1 and CDR2 are MNHEY and SVGAGI. The CDR3 is 15 amino acids. The CDR3 loop reads CASSNGDTPNYGYTF. The DNA for the CDR3 is TGTGCCAGCAGCAACGGGGACACTCCTAACTATGGCTACACCTTC.

The chain uses TRBV6-5 and TRBJ2-3; a weak D match, TRBD1 (6 bases). The CDR3 length is 15 residues. Germline CDR1 reads MNHEY; CDR2 reads SVGAGI. Trimming pared 6 bases from V and 2 bases from J, leaving 15 bases between. CDR3 sequence: CASSLGTPNTDTQYF. The CDR3 coding sequence is TGTGCCAGCAGCCTCGGGACACCTAACACAGATACGCAGTATTTT.

This clone appeared a single time. This chain joins TRBV5-6 and TRBJ2-7; a weak D match, TRBD1 (5 bases). CDR3 size: 17 residues. The germline gives CDR1 SGHDT, CDR2 YYEEEE. Trimming shortened V by 3 bases and J by 2 bases, and 21 bases separated the two germline ends. CDR3 protein: CASSSLIRQKQAYEQYF. The CDR3 DNA is TGTGCCAGCAGCTCGCTCATAAGACAGAAGCAGGCCTACGAGCAGTACTTC. The whole variable domain, filled in from reference TRBV5-6 and TRBJ2-7, reads DAGVTQSPTHLIKTRGQQVTLRCSPKSGHDTVSWYQQALGQGPQFIFQYYEEEERQRGNFPDRFSGHQFPNYSSELNVNALLLGDSALYLCASSSLIRQKQAYEQYFGPGTRLTVT.

This clone has more than one count but fewer than ten. The V gene is TRBV19, the J gene TRBJ1-2; D is unclear. The CDR3 length is 12 residues. Per germline, CDR1 LNHDA and CDR2 SQIVND (reference sequence). CDR3 loop: CAARGEGYGYTF. CDR3 DNA: TGTGCGGCGCGCGGGGAAGGCTATGGCTACACCTTC.

This chain connects TRBV15 to TRBJ1-5, with D perhaps matching TRBD1 (5 bases). The CDR3 extends over 17 amino acids. CDR1 and CDR2 from the germline V gene are LNHNV and YYDKDF (reference sequence). Trimming pared 1 base from V and 3 bases from J, leaving 16 bases between. In nucleotides, the CDR3 is TGTGCCACCAGCAGAGGGAGATTGGGGCAGTTCAATCAGCCCCAGCATTTT. Translation: CATSRGRLGQFNQPQHF. Variable domain in full (rest from reference TRBV15 and TRBJ1-5): DAMVIQNPRYQVTQFGKPVTLSCSQTLNHNVMYWYQQKSSQAPKLLFHYYDKDFNNEADTPDNFQSRRPNTSFCFLDIRSPGLGDTAMYLCATSRGRLGQFNQPQHFGDGTRLSIL.

The chain uses TRBV5-4 and TRBJ2-7, with D maybe TRBD1 (5 bases). V was pared by 1 base and J by 7 bases, with 12 bases between. Germline CDR1 SGHNT, CDR2 YYREEE (reference sequence). The CDR3 loop spans 13 amino acids. The CDR3 DNA reads as TGTGCCAGCAGCTTGCAGGGAAGAGAGGAGCAGTACTTC. The encoded protein is CASSLQGREEQYF.

V gene TRBV27 combines with J gene TRBJ1-6, with TRBD1 matching 8 bases. CDR1 and CDR2 from the germline V gene are MNHEY and SMNVEV (reference sequence). The CDR3 covers 15 residues. Trimming removed 2 bases from V and 6 bases from J; junction bases left unmatched: 3. CDR3 residues: CASSLPTGVNSPLHF. The DNA for the CDR3 is TGTGCCAGCAGTTTACCGACAGGGGTTAATTCACCCCTCCACTTT.

The chain combines TRBV14 with TRBJ2-1, with 9 bases matching TRBD2. V lost 4 bases, J lost 5 bases, and 9 bases stayed unmatched. Germline V gene sequence: CDR1 SGHDN, CDR2 FVKESK. The CDR3 consists of 16 residues. CDR3 nucleotides: TGTGCCAGCAGCCGCCTTAGACTAGCGGATGACAATGAGCAGTTCTTC. Translating it yields CASSRLRLADDNEQFF.

This sequence joins TRBV7-6 and TRBJ2-3, with 12 bases lining up with TRBD2. The CDR3 has 16 amino acids. After removal of 5 bases from V and 3 bases from J, the junction contained 6 bases not matched to a gene. CDR1 and CDR2 from the germline V gene are SGHVS and FNYEAQ. The CDR3 loop reads CASSPETSGSTDTQYF. The CDR3 DNA follows: TGTGCCAGCAGCCCGGAGACTAGCGGGAGTACAGATACGCAGTATTTT.

DNA of the CDR3: TGTGCCAGCAGTGACATAAGCGGGAGGTCCTCCTACGAGCAGTACTTC. Its translation: CASSDISGRSSYEQYF. The chain joins TRBV25-1 to TRBJ2-7; 9 bases map to TRBD2. The CDR3 is made up of 16 amino acids. Germline loops: CDR1 MGHDK, CDR2 SYGVNS. The V gene end was trimmed by 3 bases and the J gene end by 0 bases; junction bases not matched to a gene: 6.

This chain uses TRBV28 with TRBJ1-1; no reliable D call. This CDR3 has 14 amino acids. Germline V gene data show CDR1 as MDHEN and CDR2 as SYDVKM. V dropped 7 bases and J dropped 4 bases, with 16 bases sitting between them. The CDR3 loop is CASTLGRRSTEAFF. In DNA form, the CDR3 reads TGTGCCAGCACCCTGGGAAGGAGGAGCACTGAAGCTTTCTTT.

This chain connects TRBV11-2 to TRBJ2-2; D is possibly TRBD2 (6 bases). The V gene's germline CDR1 is SGHAT and CDR2 FQNNGV. There are 18 residues in the CDR3. Trimming cost V 1 base and J 1 base, with 16 bases left between them. CDR3 nucleotides: TGTGCCAGCAGCTTAGGAGAGTTCGCGGGAAAGAACACCGGGGAGCTGTTTTTT. This translates into CASSLGEFAGKNTGELFF. Full variable domain (remainder filled in from reference TRBV11-2 and TRBJ2-2): EAGVAQSPRYKIIEKRQSVAFWCNPISGHATLYWYQQILGQGPKLLIQFQNNGVVDDSQLPKDRFSAERLKGVDSTLKIQPAKLEDSAVYLCASSLGEFAGKNTGELFFGEGSRLTVL.

The chain combines TRBV6-1 with TRBJ2-7; D perhaps matches TRBD1 (5 bases). CDR1 is MNHNS, CDR2 SASEGT, per germline. The CDR3 is 13 residues long. V was cut by 5 bases and J by 0 bases, with 8 bases left in between. DNA for the CDR3: TGTGCCAGCAGTTCGACAGCCTCCTACGAGCAGTACGTC. It yields the protein CASSSTASYEQYV.

The chain is built from TRBV5-1 and TRBJ2-1; 9 bases align to TRBD1. Losses at the gene ends were 4 bases for V and 5 bases for J; bases not matched to a gene: 7. The CDR3 loop spans 15 amino acids. Germline values: CDR1 SGHRS, CDR2 YFSETQ. This CDR3 reads CASSQDNRGHNEQFF. The CDR3 bases are TGCGCCAGCAGCCAAGATAACAGGGGGCACAATGAGCAGTTCTTC.

The rearrangement uses TRBV5-8 and TRBJ2-5, with 8 nucleotides matching TRBD1. Germline CDR1 and CDR2: SGHTS and YDEGEE. V was pared by 8 bases and J by 5 bases, with 14 bases of the junction left unmatched. The CDR3 totals 15 residues. CDR3 protein: CARGQGGGAKETQYF. The CDR3 coding sequence is TGTGCCAGAGGACAGGGCGGAGGCGCTAAGGAGACCCAGTACTTC.

The chain has TRBV19 and TRBJ1-1; TRBD1 matches at 8 bases. Trimming took 8 bases from V and 5 from J; bases not matched to a gene: 10. CDR1 is LNHDA, CDR2 SQIVND, per germline (reference sequence). The CDR3 is 14 amino acids. The CDR3 loop is CASLRTGSWTEAFF. For the CDR3, the DNA is TGTGCCAGTCTTCGGACAGGGTCGTGGACTGAAGCTTTCTTT.